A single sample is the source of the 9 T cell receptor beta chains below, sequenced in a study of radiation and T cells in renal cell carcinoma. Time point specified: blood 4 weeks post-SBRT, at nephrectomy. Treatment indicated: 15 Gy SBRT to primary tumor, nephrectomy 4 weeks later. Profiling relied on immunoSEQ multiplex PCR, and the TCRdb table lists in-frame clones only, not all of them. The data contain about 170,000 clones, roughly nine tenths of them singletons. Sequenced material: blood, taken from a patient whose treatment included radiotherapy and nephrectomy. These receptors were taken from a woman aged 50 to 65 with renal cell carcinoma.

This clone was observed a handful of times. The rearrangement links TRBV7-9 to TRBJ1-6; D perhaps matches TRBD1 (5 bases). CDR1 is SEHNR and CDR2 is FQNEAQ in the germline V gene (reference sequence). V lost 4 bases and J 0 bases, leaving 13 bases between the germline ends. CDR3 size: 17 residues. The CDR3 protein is CASSSPDSSSYNSPLHF. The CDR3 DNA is TGTGCCAGCAGCTCCCCAGACAGCAGCTCCTATAATTCACCCCTCCACTTT.

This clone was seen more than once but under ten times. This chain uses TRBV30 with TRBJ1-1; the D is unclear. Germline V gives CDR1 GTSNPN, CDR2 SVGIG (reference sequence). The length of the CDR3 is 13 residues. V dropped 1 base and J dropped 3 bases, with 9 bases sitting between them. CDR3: CAWSEGSHTEAFF. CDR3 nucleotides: TGTGCCTGGAGTGAGGGCAGTCACACTGAAGCTTTCTTT.

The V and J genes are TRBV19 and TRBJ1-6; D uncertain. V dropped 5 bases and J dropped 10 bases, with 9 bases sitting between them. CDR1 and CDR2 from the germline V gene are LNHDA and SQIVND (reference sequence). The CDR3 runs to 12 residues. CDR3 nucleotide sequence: TGTGCCAGTAGTTATGCGGAGTCACCCCTCCACTTT. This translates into CASSYAESPLHF.

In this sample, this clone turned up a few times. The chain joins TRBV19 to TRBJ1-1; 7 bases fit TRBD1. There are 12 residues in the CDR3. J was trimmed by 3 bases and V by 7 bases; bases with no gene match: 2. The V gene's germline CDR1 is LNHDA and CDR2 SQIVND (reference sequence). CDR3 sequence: CASNDRDTEAFF. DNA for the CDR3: TGTGCCAGTAACGACAGGGACACTGAAGCTTTCTTT.

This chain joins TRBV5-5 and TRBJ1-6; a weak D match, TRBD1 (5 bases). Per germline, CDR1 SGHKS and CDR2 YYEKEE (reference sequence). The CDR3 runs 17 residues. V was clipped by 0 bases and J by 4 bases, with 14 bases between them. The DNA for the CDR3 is TGTGCCAGCAGCTTGGCCGCAGGCGGGGGATATAATTCACCCCTCCACTTT. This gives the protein CASSLAAGGGYNSPLHF.

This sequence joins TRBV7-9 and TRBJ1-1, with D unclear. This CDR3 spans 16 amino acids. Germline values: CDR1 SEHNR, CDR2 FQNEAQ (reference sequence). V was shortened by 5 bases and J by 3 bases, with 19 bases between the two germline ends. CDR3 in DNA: TGTGCCAGCAGCAATCAGCTAGGCGGCGGGGACACTGAAGCTTTCTTT. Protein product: CASSNQLGGGDTEAFF.

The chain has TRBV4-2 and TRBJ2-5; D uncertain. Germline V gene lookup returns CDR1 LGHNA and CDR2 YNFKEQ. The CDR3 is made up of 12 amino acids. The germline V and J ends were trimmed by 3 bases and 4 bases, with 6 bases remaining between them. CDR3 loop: CASSHKGETQYF. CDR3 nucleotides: TGTGCCAGCAGCCATAAAGGAGAGACCCAGTACTTC.

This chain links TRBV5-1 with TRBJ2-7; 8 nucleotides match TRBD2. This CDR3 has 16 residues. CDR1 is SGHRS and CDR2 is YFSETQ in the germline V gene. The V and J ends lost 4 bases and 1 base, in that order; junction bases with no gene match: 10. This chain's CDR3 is CASSPNAGGFSYEQYF. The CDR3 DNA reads TGCGCCAGCAGCCCCAATGCGGGGGGCTTTTCCTACGAGCAGTACTTC.

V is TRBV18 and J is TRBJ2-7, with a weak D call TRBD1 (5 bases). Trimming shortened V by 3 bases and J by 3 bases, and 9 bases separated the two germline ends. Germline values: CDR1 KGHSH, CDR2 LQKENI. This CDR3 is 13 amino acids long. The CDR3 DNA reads TGTGCCAGCTCACCCCGCAGGGACTACGAGCAGTACTTC. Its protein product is CASSPRRDYEQYF.